A few counts support the clone carrying this T cell receptor (beta chain). Its antigen remains unidentified. The data originate from a study of beta chain features in type 1 diabetes. Trimming cost V 6 bases and J 2 bases; bases outside gene matches: 4. This CDR3 comprises 15 residues. The entirety of the isolated RNA underwent reverse transcription, so expressed TCRB transcripts were sequenced. Clones were sequenced by immunoSEQ multiplex PCR, and TCRdb holds only the in-frame ones, with some missing. The table includes about 340,000 clones, 9.3% detected once. Study-level results: A moderate, significant TCRB CDR3 shortening appeared in type 1 diabetes across four CD4+ subsets.

The specimen sequenced was central memory CD4+ T cells from blood. The receptor was derived from a man younger than 45 with type 1 diabetes. The chain joins TRBV23-1 to TRBJ1-5; 10 bases align to TRBD1. TRBV23-1 is an open reading frame, and its role is uncertain. CDR3 region: CASRPTGGGNQPQHF. The CDR3 nucleotides read TGCGCCAGCAGGCCGACAGGGGGCGGCAATCAGCCCCAGCATTTT.